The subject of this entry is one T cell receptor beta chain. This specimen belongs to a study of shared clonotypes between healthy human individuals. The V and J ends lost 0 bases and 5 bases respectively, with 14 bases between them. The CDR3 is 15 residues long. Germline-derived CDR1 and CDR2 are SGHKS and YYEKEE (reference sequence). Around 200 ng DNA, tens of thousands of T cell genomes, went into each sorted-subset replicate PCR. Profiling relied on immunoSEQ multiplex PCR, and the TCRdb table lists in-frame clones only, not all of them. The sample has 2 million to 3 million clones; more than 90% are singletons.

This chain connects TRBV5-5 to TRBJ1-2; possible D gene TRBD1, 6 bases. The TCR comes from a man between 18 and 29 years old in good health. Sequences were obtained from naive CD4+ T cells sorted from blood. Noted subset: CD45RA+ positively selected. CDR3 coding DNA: TGTGCCAGCAGCTTGGGTACGGGGGCGAGGTATGGCTACACCTTC. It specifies CASSLGTGARYGYTF. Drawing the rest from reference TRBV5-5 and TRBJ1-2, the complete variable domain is DAGVTQSPTHLIKTRGQQVTLRCSPISGHKSVSWYQQVLGQGPQFIFQYYEKEERGRGNFPDRFSARQFPNYSSELNVNALLLGDSALYLCASSLGTGARYGYTFGSGTRLTVV.